This passage covers 20 T cell receptor beta chains from one sample sequenced in a study of blood T cell repertoires in COVID-19. Profiling relied on immunoSEQ multiplex PCR, and the TCRdb table lists in-frame clones only, not all of them. The sample holds a few hundred thousand clones; roughly 84% are singletons and the top ten take 1.5%. The material sequenced was peripheral blood. The receptors originated from a woman aged 40 to 55 who had recovered from COVID-19.

This clone was found many times. V usage is TRBV19 and J usage is TRBJ1-3; 7 nucleotides line up with TRBD1. The CDR3 runs 16 residues. Germline lookup yields CDR1 LNHDA and CDR2 SQIVND (reference sequence). After removal of 6 bases from V and 0 bases from J, the junction contained 8 bases not matched to a gene. The CDR3 loop is CASRWTGVHSGNTIYF. The CDR3 coding sequence is TGTGCCAGTAGGTGGACAGGAGTCCACTCTGGAAACACCATATATTTT.

This chain connects TRBV28 to TRBJ1-1; D unresolved. The CDR3 totals 12 residues. Trimming removed 8 bases from V and 3 bases from J, with 10 bases in between. CDR1 is MDHEN and CDR2 is SYDVKM in the germline V gene. Here the CDR3 reads CASFRRDTEAFF. Here the CDR3 DNA reads TGTGCCAGCTTCCGTCGGGACACTGAAGCTTTCTTT.

The chain recombines TRBV4-1 with TRBJ2-5; possibly TRBD2 for D (6 bases). The V end was cut by 0 bases, the J end by 1 base, with 9 bases between. Germline V gives CDR1 MGHRA, CDR2 YSYEKL. This CDR3 region has 15 residues. CDR3: CASSQDPGVQETQYF. CDR3 nucleotides: TGCGCCAGCAGCCAAGATCCGGGGGTCCAAGAGACCCAGTACTTC.

This clone has a single count. This rearrangement joins TRBV4-1 to TRBJ1-6; 7 nucleotides agree with TRBD1. The CDR3 is 16 residues long. Germline-derived CDR1 and CDR2 are MGHRA and YSYEKL. With 5 bases clipped from V and 1 base from J, the junction kept 5 bases outside the gene matches. The CDR3 DNA reads TGCGCCAGCAGCTACAGGGGTCCTTCCTATAATTCACCCCTCCACTTT. This translates into CASSYRGPSYNSPLHF.

The V gene is TRBV3-1 (or the pseudogene TRBV3-2), the J gene TRBJ1-1; D possibly corresponds to TRBD1 (5 bases). The CDR3 covers 13 residues. V was pared by 3 bases and J by 4 bases, with 9 bases between. Germline CDR1 reads LGHDT; CDR2 reads YNNKEL (reference sequence). CDR3 nucleotides: TGTGCCAGCAGCCACAGGGTTGTCACTGAAGCTTTCTTT. Translation: CASSHRVVTEAFF.

The rearrangement links TRBV20-1 to TRBJ1-2, with 8 positions matching TRBD1. The CDR3 runs 14 residues. V was clipped by 3 bases and J by 4 bases; unmatched bases: 7. The V gene's germline CDR1 is DFQATT and CDR2 SNEGSKA (reference sequence). The CDR3 DNA follows: TGCAGTGCTAGTCCGGGACAGGCTTTCTATGGCTACACCTTC. As protein: CSASPGQAFYGYTF.

There are a few counts of this clone. This same CDR3 is encoded by further DNA sequences in the sample. The CDR3 protein is CASSFDSNTEAFF. CDR3 sequence (DNA): TGTGCCAGCAGCTTCGACTCGAACACTGAAGCTTTCTTT. J is TRBJ1-1 and V is TRBV7-9, with unresolved D. This CDR3 has 13 residues. The V gene's germline CDR1 is SEHNR and CDR2 FQNEAQ (reference sequence). Trimming left V 3 bases short and J 1 base short, with 6 bases between.

The J gene is TRBJ1-2, the V gene TRBV5-6; D perhaps matches TRBD1 (6 bases). Germline V gives CDR1 SGHDT, CDR2 YYEEEE. Deletions cut 0 bases from V and 4 bases from J, with 10 bases between. This CDR3 has 14 residues. The CDR3 region is CASSLEGVGYGYTF. CDR3 nucleotide sequence: TGTGCCAGCAGCTTGGAGGGGGTCGGCTATGGCTACACCTTC.

The chain employs TRBV18 and TRBJ1-1; D not resolved. The CDR3 is 12 amino acids. Germline CDR1 KGHSH, CDR2 LQKENI. V lost 4 bases and J 4 bases, leaving 7 bases between the germline ends. The CDR3 region is CASSQTGTEAFF. As DNA, the CDR3 is TGTGCCAGCTCACAGACGGGCACTGAAGCTTTCTTT.

This chain connects TRBV18 to TRBJ1-5; perhaps TRBD1 as D (5 bases). V lost 3 bases, J lost 3 bases, and 15 bases lay in between. The CDR3 is 16 residues long. In germline, CDR1 is KGHSH, CDR2 LQKENI. The CDR3 region is CASSPAGTGTNQPQHF. The CDR3 DNA is TGTGCCAGCTCACCGGCAGGCACAGGTACCAATCAGCCCCAGCATTTT.

This chain connects TRBV21-1 to TRBJ1-4; TRBD1, the D gene given by the table, was not confirmed from the DNA. TRBV21-1 is an annotated pseudogene. CDR3 length: 15 residues. The CDR3 here is CASSKADTTNEKLFF. The CDR3 bases are TGTGCCAGCAGCAAAGCCGACACAACTAATGAAAAACTGTTTTTT.

The V gene is TRBV4-1, the J gene TRBJ1-2; 7 bases fit TRBD1. The J segment lost 4 bases and the V segment lost 0 bases, leaving 5 bases of the junction unmatched. This CDR3 is 15 amino acids long. The germline V gene has CDR1 MGHRA and CDR2 YSYEKL. CDR3 region: CASSQDKTGTYGYTF. CDR3 bases: TGCGCCAGCAGCCAAGATAAGACAGGGACCTATGGCTACACCTTC.

The rearrangement joins TRBV12-3 or TRBV12-4 to TRBJ2-2, with TRBD1 matching over 8 bases. CDR3 length: 13 residues. V gave up 6 bases and J gave up 7 bases; unmatched junction bases: 4. CDR3 bases: TGTGCCAGCAGGCGGACAGGGTTCGGGGAGCTGTTTTTT. It codes for CASRRTGFGELFF.

The CDR3 nucleotides are TGCAGTGCTAGTCCCCTAGCGGGGGGGAGCTCCTACAATGAGCAGTTCTTC. Translated: CSASPLAGGSSYNEQFF. This chain connects TRBV20-1 to TRBJ2-1; 12 nucleotides line up with TRBD2. CDR1 is DFQATT and CDR2 is SNEGSKA in the germline V gene (reference sequence). This CDR3 comprises 17 residues. Trimming removed 3 bases from V and 0 bases from J; junction bases left unmatched: 6.

The chain couples TRBV19 to TRBJ1-5; possible D gene TRBD1, 5 bases. V lost 5 bases to trimming and J lost 6 bases, with 17 bases between them. CDR3 length equals 15 residues. Germline V gene data show CDR1 as LNHDA and CDR2 as SQIVND (reference sequence). For the CDR3, the DNA is TGTGCCAGTAGTGCGCATGGATTGGGGGGTCAGCCCCAGCATTTT. Its protein product is CASSAHGLGGQPQHF.

The gene calls are TRBV7-9 and TRBJ1-3; the D gene is possibly TRBD1 (6 bases). Per germline, CDR1 SEHNR and CDR2 FQNEAQ (reference sequence). V lost 5 bases, J lost 2 bases, and 16 bases lay in between. CDR3 size: 16 residues. The CDR3 protein is CASSTQGLSAGNTIYF. For the CDR3, the DNA is TGTGCCAGCAGCACCCAGGGGCTCAGTGCTGGAAACACCATATATTTT.

J is TRBJ1-5 and V is TRBV19; D possibly corresponds to TRBD1 (6 bases). Between the trimmed V and J ends, which lost 5 bases and 5 bases, there was a span of 16 bases. This CDR3 is 15 amino acids long. Germline assignment: CDR1 LNHDA and CDR2 SQIVND (reference sequence). For the CDR3, the DNA is TGTGCCAGTAGTTTCCAGGGGTCCGGGCATCAGCCCCAGCATTTT. As protein: CASSFQGSGHQPQHF.

The V gene is TRBV24-1, the J gene TRBJ2-3, with 9 positions matching TRBD1. J lost 0 bases, V lost 10 bases, and 10 bases had no gene match. The CDR3 spans 16 residues. Per germline, CDR1 KGHDR and CDR2 SFDVKD. The CDR3 protein is CATRGQGPHSTDTQYF. The CDR3 region has the DNA TGTGCCACGCGGGGACAGGGCCCTCATAGCACAGATACGCAGTATTTT.

About this clone: The same CDR3 is also encoded by other DNA sequences in this sample. This chain connects TRBV7-2 to TRBJ1-6, with 7 positions matching TRBD1. V dropped 1 base and J dropped 4; count of bases not matched to a gene: 1. This CDR3 is 15 amino acids long. Germline V CDR1 and CDR2: SGHTA, FQGNSA. DNA of the CDR3: TGTGCCAGCAGCTTAGGACAGGGTTATAATTCACCCCTCCACTTT. Translated, it gives CASSLGQGYNSPLHF.

This clone has just a few counts. The V call is TRBV4-2, the J call TRBJ1-5, with D maybe TRBD1 (5 bases). Trimming stripped 0 bases from V and 2 bases from J, with 8 bases between. Germline V lookup: CDR1 LGHNA, CDR2 YNFKEQ. The CDR3 spans 15 residues. The CDR3 coding sequence is TGTGCCAGCAGCCAAGAACGGGGGGGCAATCAGCCCCAGCATTTT. This translates into CASSQERGGNQPQHF.